This TCR beta chain stems from a study of T cell responses to AZD1222 COVID-19 vaccine. The assay was immunoSEQ multiplex PCR, and TCRdb's table has in-frame clones only and misses some. This table has under 150,000 clones, nearly 95% appearing once. Per germline, CDR1 SGHRS and CDR2 YFSETQ. The CDR3 runs to 15 residues. Trimming stripped 4 bases from V and 3 bases from J, with 15 bases between. Findings of the study overall: Seropositive at baseline were only six AZD1222 recipients. Spike-specific TCR repertoires showed rising breadth and depth after two AZD1222 doses. Clonal diversity may have been underestimated in mostly white British donors. The reported proportion of spike-specific TCRs targeting unmutated variant regions was nearly half.

This clone was seen once. The antigen is undetermined. The sequences come from peripheral blood, collected 28 days after the second AZD1222 dose. This receptor was identified in an adult who received the AZD1222 COVID-19 vaccine. The V gene is TRBV5-1, the J gene TRBJ2-3; TRBD2 is a possible D gene (6 bases). The CDR3 protein is CASSPIIGSTDTQYF. The CDR3 DNA reads as TGCGCCAGCAGCCCGATCATCGGGAGTACAGATACGCAGTATTTT.